One and the same sample provided the 9 T cell receptor beta chains below, sequenced in a study of regulatory T cells in long-lasting Graves disease. Through Arm-PCR of CDR3 regions and iRepertoire HTBI primers, TCR beta libraries were built. TCRdb itself ran the multiplex PCR reads through MiXCR, one entry per CDR3 protein. The table includes about 660,000 distinct CDR3 sequences, about 32% detected once. Time point meaning: persistent/refractory GD, antithyroid drugs over 5 years with positive TRAb. RNA extracted from PBMCs served as the sequencing template. The source material was peripheral blood mononuclear cells (PBMCs), sampled when the disease was refractory, from a patient treated with antithyroid drugs. These receptors all come from a female donor with Graves disease.

On this clonotype: This sequence may be a read error, since a much larger clone differs from it by one base. The chain carries TRBV28 and TRBJ1-2; no definite D call. The CDR3 totals 14 residues. V was clipped by 3 bases and J by 7 bases, with 15 bases between them. Germline lookup yields CDR1 MDHEN and CDR2 SYDVKM. The CDR3 DNA reads TGTGCCAGCAGTTTGGGCGGAGCCCCATCTGGCTACACCTTC. This codes for CASSLGGAPSGYTF.

This clonotype showed up just a few times. This rearrangement joins TRBV27 to TRBJ2-7; D is uncertain. Trimming cost V 8 bases and J 2 bases, with 13 bases left between them. Per germline, CDR1 MNHEY and CDR2 SMNVEV (reference sequence). There are 13 residues in the CDR3. The CDR3 sequence is CASGSPGAYEQYF. DNA for the CDR3: TGTGCCAGCGGTTCTCCGGGTGCCTACGAGCAGTACTTC.

The chain carries TRBV18 and TRBJ2-7; 10 positions match TRBD1. J lost 3 bases, V lost 3 bases, and 14 bases had no gene match. The CDR3 totals 18 residues. Germline V gene sequence: CDR1 KGHSH, CDR2 LQKENI. The CDR3 sequence: CASSPPSYNRDRGYEQYF. The CDR3 bases are TGTGCCAGCTCACCCCCATCCTATAATCGGGACAGGGGCTACGAGCAGTACTTC. Full variable domain (outside the CDR3, taken from reference TRBV18 and TRBJ2-7): NAGVMQNPRHLVRRRGQEARLRCSPMKGHSHVYWYRQLPEEGLKFMVYLQKENIIDESGMPKERFSAEFPKEGPSILRIQQVVRGDSAAYFCASSPPSYNRDRGYEQYFGPGTRLTVT.

The V and J genes are TRBV7-9 and TRBJ2-6; perhaps TRBD1 as D (5 bases). Germline V CDR1 and CDR2: SEHNR, FQNEAQ (reference sequence). Trimming took off 3 bases at V and 12 bases at J, with 12 bases between the two ends. The CDR3 length is 13 residues. CDR3 sequence (DNA): TGTGCCAGCAGCTTTGGACACGTCGTCGTCCTGACTTTC. Translated, it gives CASSFGHVVVLTF. Supplemented by reference TRBV7-9 and TRBJ2-6, the full variable domain reads DTGVSQNPRHKITKRGQNVTFRCDPISEHNRLYWYRQTLGQGPEFLTYFQNEAQLEKSRLLSDRFSAERPKGSFSTLEIQRTEQGDSAMYLCASSFGHVVVLTFGAGSRLTVL.

The CDR3 DNA reads as TGCGCCAGCAGCTTGGGACGGGGTGCCACCGGGGAGCTGTTTTTT. It is translated as CASSLGRGATGELFF. This chain links TRBV5-1 with TRBJ2-2; D might be TRBD2 (5 bases). Trimming cost V 0 bases and J 4 bases, with 10 bases left between them. Germline V gene sequence: CDR1 SGHRS, CDR2 YFSETQ. The length of the CDR3 is 15 residues.

This clonotype has more than one count but fewer than ten. The chain recombines TRBV29-1 with TRBJ1-5; D gene ambiguous. V lost 5 bases to trimming and J lost 0 bases, with 14 bases between them. Germline lookup yields CDR1 SQVTM and CDR2 ANQGSEA. This CDR3 contains 15 residues. The CDR3 DNA follows: TGCAGCGTTTCGGTGTCGGACCTTAGCAATCAGCCCCAGCATTTT. This translates into CSVSVSDLSNQPQHF.

V gene TRBV15 combines with J gene TRBJ1-5; tentatively, D is TRBD1 (5 bases). From germline, CDR1 is LNHNV and CDR2 YYDKDF (reference sequence). Trimming cost V 4 bases and J 1 base, with 14 bases left between them. The CDR3 runs 16 residues. CDR3 DNA sequence: TGTGCCACCAGCACCAAGCGGCAGGGCAGCAATCAGCCCCAGCATTTT. Protein sequence: CATSTKRQGSNQPQHF.

This rearrangement joins TRBV12-3 or TRBV12-4 to TRBJ1-2, with D maybe TRBD1 (5 bases). The CDR3 length is 14 residues. Trimming shortened V by 5 bases and J by 3 bases, and 13 bases separated the two germline ends. CDR3 amino acids: CASSKRQNHYGYTF. The CDR3 coding sequence is TGTGCCAGCAGTAAAAGACAGAACCACTATGGCTACACCTTC.

This chain links TRBV7-2 with TRBJ2-2; 9 nucleotides line up with TRBD2. The germline V gene encodes CDR1 SGHTA and CDR2 FQGNSA. The CDR3 is 16 residues long. V shed 0 bases, J shed 6 bases, and the junction held 5 bases outside the gene matches. The DNA of the CDR3 is TGTGCCAGCAGCTTAGCTAGCGGGAGTAGGTCCGGGGAGCTGTTTTTT. Its protein product is CASSLASGSRSGELFF.